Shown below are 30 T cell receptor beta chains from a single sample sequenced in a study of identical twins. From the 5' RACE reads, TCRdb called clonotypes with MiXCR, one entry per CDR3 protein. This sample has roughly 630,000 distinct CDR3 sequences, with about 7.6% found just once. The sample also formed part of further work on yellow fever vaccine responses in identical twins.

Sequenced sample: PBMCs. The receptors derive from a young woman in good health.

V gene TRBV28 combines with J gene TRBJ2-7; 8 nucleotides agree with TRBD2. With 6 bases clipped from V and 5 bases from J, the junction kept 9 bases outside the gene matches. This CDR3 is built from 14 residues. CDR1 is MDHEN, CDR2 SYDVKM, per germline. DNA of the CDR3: TGTGCCAGCAGCAAAGCGGGAGTAGTACACGAGCAGTACTTC. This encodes CASSKAGVVHEQYF.

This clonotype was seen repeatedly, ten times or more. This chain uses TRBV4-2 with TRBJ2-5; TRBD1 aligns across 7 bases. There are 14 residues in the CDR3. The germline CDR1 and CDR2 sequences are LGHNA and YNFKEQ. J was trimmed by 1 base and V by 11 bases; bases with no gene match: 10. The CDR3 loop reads CASGQGESQETQYF. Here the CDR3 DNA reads TGTGCCTCGGGGCAGGGGGAGTCCCAAGAGACCCAGTACTTC.

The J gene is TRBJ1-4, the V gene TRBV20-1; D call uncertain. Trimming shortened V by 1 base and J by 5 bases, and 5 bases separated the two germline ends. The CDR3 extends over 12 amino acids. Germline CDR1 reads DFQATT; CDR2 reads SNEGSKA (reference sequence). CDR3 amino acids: CSARGQNEKLFF. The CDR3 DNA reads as TGCAGTGCTAGAGGGCAGAATGAAAAACTGTTTTTT.

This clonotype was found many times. CDR3 loop: CATSDFDGNTGELFF. The CDR3 region has the DNA TGTGCCACCAGTGATTTCGATGGGAACACCGGGGAGCTGTTTTTT. The genes are TRBV24-1 and TRBJ2-2, with no clear D. The CDR3 is 15 amino acids. Germline CDR1 and CDR2: KGHDR and SFDVKD. Trimming removed 1 base at V and 1 base at J, with 6 bases between.

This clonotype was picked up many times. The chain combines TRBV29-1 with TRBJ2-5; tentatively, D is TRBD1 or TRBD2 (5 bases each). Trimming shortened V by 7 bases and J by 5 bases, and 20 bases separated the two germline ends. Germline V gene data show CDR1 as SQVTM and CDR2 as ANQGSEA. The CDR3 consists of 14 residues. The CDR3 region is CSARGVTSRETQYF. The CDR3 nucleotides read TGCAGCGCCCGAGGGGTAACCAGCCGGGAGACCCAGTACTTC.

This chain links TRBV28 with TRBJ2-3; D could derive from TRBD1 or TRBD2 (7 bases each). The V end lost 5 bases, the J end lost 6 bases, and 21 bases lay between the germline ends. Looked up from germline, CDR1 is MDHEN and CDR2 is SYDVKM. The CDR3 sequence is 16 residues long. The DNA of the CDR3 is TGTGCCAGCAGTCCCCCGACAGGGAGGGATTTTGATACGCAGTATTTT. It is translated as CASSPPTGRDFDTQYF.

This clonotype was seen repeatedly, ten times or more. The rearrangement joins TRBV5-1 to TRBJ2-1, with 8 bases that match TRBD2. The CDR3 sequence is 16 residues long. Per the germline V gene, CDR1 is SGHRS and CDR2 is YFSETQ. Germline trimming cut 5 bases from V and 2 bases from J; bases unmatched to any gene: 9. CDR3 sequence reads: CASSPGGGAAYNEQFF. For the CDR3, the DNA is TGCGCCAGCAGTCCGGGAGGGGGAGCGGCCTACAATGAGCAGTTCTTC.

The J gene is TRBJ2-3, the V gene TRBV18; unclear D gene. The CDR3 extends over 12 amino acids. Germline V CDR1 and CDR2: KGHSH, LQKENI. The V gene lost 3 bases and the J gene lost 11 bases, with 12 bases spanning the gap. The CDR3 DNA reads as TGTGCCAGCTCACCTACCCAAGGTGGGCAGTATTTT. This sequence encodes CASSPTQGGQYF. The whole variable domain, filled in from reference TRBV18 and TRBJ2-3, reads NAGVMQNPRHLVRRRGQEARLRCSPMKGHSHVYWYRQLPEEGLKFMVYLQKENIIDESGMPKERFSAEFPKEGPSILRIQQVVRGDSAAYFCASSPTQGGQYFGPGTRLTVL.

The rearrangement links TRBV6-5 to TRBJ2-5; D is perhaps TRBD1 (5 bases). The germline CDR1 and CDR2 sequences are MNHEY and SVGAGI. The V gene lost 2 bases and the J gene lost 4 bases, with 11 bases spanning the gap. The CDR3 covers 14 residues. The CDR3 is CASSYAGPGETQYF. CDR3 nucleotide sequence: TGTGCCAGCAGTTACGCAGGGCCGGGAGAGACCCAGTACTTC.

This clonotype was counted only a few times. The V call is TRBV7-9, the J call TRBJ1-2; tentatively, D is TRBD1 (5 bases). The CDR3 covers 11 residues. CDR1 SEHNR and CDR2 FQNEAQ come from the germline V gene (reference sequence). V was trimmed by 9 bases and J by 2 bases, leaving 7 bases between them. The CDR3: CASAGNYGYTF. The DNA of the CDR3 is TGTGCCAGTGCAGGGAACTATGGCTACACCTTC.

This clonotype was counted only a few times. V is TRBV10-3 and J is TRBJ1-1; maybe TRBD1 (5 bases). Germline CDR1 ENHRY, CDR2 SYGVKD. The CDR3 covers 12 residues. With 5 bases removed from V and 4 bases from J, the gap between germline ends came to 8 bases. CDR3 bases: TGTGCCATCAGTCCAGGGATCACTGAAGCTTTCTTT. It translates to CAISPGITEAFF.

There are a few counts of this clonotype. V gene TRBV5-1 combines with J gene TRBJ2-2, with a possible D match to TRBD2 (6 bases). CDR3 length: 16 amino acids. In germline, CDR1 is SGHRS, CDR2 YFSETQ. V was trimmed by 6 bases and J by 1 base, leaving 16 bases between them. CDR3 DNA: TGCGCCAGCACACCCCACGGGGGAATGAACACCGGGGAGCTGTTTTTT. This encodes CASTPHGGMNTGELFF. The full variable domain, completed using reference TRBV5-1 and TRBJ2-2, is KAGVTQTPRYLIKTRGQQVTLSCSPISGHRSVSWYQQTPGQGLQFLFEYFSETQRNKGNFPGRFSGRQFSNSRSEMNVSTLELGDSALYLCASTPHGGMNTGELFFGEGSRLTVL.

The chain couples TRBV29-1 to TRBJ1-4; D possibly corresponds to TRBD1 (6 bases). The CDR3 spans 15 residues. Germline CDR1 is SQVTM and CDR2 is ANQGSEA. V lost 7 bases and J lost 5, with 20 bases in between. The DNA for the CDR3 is TGCAGCGCCGCCGAACAGGGATCCTCCAATGAAAAACTGTTTTTT. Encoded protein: CSAAEQGSSNEKLFF.

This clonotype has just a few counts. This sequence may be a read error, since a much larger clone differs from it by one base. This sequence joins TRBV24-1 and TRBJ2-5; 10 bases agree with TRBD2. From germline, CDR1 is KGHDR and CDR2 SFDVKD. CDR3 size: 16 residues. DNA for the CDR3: TGTGCCACCAGTTTCGGTAGCGGGGGGACTCAAGAGTCCCAGTACTTC. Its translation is CATSFGSGGTQESQYF.

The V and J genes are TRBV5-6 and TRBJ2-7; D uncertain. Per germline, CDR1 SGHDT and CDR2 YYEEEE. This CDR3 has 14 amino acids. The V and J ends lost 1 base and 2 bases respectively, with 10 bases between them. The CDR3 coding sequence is TGTGCCAGCAGCTTGATGGCAACCCCCTACGAGCAGTACTTC. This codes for CASSLMATPYEQYF.

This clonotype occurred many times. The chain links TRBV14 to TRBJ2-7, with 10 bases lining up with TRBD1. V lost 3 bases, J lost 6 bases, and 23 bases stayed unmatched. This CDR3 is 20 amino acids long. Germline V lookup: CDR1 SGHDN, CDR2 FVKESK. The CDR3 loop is CASSQTRWQTGGRFVSEQYF. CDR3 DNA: TGTGCCAGCAGCCAGACAAGGTGGCAGACAGGGGGCAGATTCGTCTCCGAGCAGTACTTC.

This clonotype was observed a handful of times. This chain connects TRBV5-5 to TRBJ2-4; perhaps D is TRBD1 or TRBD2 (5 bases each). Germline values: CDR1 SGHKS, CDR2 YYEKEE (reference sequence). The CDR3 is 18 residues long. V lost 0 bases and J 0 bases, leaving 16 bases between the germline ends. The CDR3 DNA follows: TGTGCCAGCAGCTTGGCTGTGGGGGAGCCGTTAGCCAAAAACATTCAGTACTTC. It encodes CASSLAVGEPLAKNIQYF.

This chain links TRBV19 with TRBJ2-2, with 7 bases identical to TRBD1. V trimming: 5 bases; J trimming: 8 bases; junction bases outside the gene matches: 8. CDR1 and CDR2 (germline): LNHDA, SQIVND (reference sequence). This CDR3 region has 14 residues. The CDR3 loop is CASSGKGASGELFF. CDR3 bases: TGTGCCAGTAGTGGAAAGGGGGCTTCGGGGGAGCTGTTTTTT.

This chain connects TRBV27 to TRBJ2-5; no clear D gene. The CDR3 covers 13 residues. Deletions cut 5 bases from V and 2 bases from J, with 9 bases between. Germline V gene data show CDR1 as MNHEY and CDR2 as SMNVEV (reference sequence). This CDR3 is CASSQRYQETQYF. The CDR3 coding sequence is TGTGCCAGCAGTCAGCGATATCAAGAGACCCAGTACTTC.

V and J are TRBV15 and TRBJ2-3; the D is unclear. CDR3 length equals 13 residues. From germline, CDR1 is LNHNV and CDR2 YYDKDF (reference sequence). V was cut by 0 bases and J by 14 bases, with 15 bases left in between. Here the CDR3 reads CATSRDPAGLRYF. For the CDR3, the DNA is TGTGCCACCAGCAGAGATCCGGCAGGCCTCAGGTATTTT.

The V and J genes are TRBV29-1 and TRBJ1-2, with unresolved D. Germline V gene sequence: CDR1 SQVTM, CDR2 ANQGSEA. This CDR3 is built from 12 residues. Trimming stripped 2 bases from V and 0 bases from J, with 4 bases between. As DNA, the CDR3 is TGCAGCGTTGAAACAACTAACTATGGCTACACCTTC. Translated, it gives CSVETTNYGYTF.

The CDR3 DNA follows: TGTGCCAGCAGTTTACAGGAGGGCTGGAATTCACCCCTCCACTTT. Translated, it gives CASSLQEGWNSPLHF. The chain employs TRBV27 and TRBJ1-6; D remains ambiguous. The CDR3 is 15 amino acids. Germline CDR1 is MNHEY and CDR2 is SMNVEV (reference sequence). The ends were cut back, 2 bases at V and 7 bases at J, with 12 bases in the middle.

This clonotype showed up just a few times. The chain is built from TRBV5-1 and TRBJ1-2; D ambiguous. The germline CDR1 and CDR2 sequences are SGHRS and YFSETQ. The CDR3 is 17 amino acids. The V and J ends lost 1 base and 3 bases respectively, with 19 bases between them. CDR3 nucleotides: TGCGCCAGCAGCTTGAGAACCACATCCCGACCGCACTATGGCTACACCTTC. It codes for CASSLRTTSRPHYGYTF.

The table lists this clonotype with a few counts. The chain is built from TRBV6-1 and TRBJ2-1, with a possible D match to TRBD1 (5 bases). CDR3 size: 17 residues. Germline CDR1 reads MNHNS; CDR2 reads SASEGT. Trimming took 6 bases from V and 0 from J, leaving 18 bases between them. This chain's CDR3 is CASRKTRQTTSYNEQFF. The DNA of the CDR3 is TGTGCCAGCAGAAAAACACGACAGACGACCTCCTACAATGAGCAGTTCTTC.

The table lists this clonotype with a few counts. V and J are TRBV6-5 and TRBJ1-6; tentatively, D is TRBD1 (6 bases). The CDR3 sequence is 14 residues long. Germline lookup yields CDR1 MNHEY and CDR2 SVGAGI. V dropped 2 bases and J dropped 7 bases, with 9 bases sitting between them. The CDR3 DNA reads TGTGCCAGCAGTTACAGGGGGACCAATTCACCCCTCCACTTT. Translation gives CASSYRGTNSPLHF.

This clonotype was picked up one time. The CDR3 nucleotides read TGTGCCTTGGGTGAAGAGACCCAGTACTTC. Encoded protein: CALGEETQYF. The V and J genes are TRBV25-1 and TRBJ2-5, with D unclear. From germline, CDR1 is MGHDK and CDR2 SYGVNS. Trimming removed 11 bases from V and 3 bases from J, with 7 bases in between. CDR3 length: 10 residues.

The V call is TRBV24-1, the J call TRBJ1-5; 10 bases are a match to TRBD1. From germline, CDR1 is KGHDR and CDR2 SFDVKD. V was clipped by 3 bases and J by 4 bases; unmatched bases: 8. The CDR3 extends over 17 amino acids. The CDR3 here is CATSDGRDRGTNQPQHF. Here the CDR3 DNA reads TGTGCCACCAGTGATGGCCGGGACAGGGGAACAAATCAGCCCCAGCATTTT.

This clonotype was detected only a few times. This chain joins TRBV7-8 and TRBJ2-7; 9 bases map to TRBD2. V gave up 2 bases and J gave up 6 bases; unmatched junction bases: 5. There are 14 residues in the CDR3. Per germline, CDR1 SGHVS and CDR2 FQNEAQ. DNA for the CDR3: TGTGCCAGCAGCTTATTTTCTAGCGGGACCGAGCAGTACTTC. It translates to CASSLFSSGTEQYF. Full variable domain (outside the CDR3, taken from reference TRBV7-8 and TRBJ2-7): GAGVSQSPRYKVAKRGQDVALRCDPISGHVSLFWYQQALGQGPEFLTYFQNEAQLDKSGLPSDRFFAERPEGSVSTLKIQRTQQEDSAVYLCASSLFSSGTEQYFGPGTRLTVT.

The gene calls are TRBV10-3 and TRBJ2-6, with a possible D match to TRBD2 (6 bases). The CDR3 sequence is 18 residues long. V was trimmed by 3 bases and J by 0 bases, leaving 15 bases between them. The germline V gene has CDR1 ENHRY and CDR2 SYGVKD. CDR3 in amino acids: CAISDFVGGHSGANVLTF. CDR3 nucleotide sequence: TGTGCCATCAGTGATTTCGTGGGAGGCCACTCTGGGGCCAACGTCCTGACTTTC.

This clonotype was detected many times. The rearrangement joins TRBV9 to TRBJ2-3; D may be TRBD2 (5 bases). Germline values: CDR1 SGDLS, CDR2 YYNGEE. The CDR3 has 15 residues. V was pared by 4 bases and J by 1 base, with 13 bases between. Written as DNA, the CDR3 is TGTGCCAGCAGCCCTAGACTACCCCGCACAGATACGCAGTATTTT. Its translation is CASSPRLPRTDTQYF.